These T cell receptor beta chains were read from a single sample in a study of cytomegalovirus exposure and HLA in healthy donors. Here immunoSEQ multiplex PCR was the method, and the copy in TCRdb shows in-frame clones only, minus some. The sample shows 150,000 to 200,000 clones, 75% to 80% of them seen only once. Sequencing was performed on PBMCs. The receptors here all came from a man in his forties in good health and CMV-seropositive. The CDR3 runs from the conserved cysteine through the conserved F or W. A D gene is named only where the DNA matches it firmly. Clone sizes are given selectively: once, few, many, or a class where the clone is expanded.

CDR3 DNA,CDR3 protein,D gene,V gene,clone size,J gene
TGTGCCAGCAGTGAAACAGGGACCTCTAATGAAAAACTGTTTTTT,CASSETGTSNEKLFF,.,TRBV25-1,.,TRBJ1-4
TGTGCCAGCAGCCTTCAGGGGGTCCACGAGCAGTACTTC,CASSLQGVHEQYF,TRBD1,TRBV27,.,TRBJ2-7
TGTGCCAGCAGTGCAAGCGGACTAGGCGAGCAGTACTTC,CASSASGLGEQYF,TRBD2,TRBV9,once,TRBJ2-7
TGTGCCAGCAGCTATCAGGGGGCTAGTGACAATGAGCAGTTCTTC,CASSYQGASDNEQFF,TRBD1,TRBV11-2,.,TRBJ2-1
TGTGCCAGCAGTCCGAGTCCCGGGACTAGAGGGGATACGCAGTATTTT,CASSPSPGTRGDTQYF,TRBD2,TRBV7-7,.,TRBJ2-3
TGCGCCAGCACCGGGGGTCCGAGTAATGAAAAACTGTTTTTT,CASTGGPSNEKLFF,.,TRBV5-1,few,TRBJ1-4
TGTGCCAGCAGCGCGAATACAGGGAGGGATGAGCAGTTCTTC,CASSANTGRDEQFF,.,TRBV7-3,few,TRBJ2-1
TGTGCCAGCAGTTTTTCGAACAGGTTCGATCAGCCCCAGCATTTT,CASSFSNRFDQPQHF,.,TRBV28,.,TRBJ1-5
TGTGCCAGCAGTTTATCCCACCCCCACAGCTCAGATACGCAGTATTTT,CASSLSHPHSSDTQYF,.,TRBV28,.,TRBJ2-3
TGTGCCAGTAGTATCCCCAGGGCCGAAGCTTTCTTT,CASSIPRAEAFF,.,TRBV19,.,TRBJ1-1
TGCGCCAGCACCCGCGGGGGACTAGCAGATGAGCAGTTCTTC,CASTRGGLADEQFF,TRBD2,TRBV4-1,.,TRBJ2-1
TGTGCCAGCAAGGACTTACGGGGTAGCGGGAGGGCGGGGGGCAATGAGCAGTTCTTC,CASKDLRGSGRAGGNEQFF,TRBD2,TRBV28,.,TRBJ2-1
TGTGCCAGCAGTGAAAGACAGGATTTCTTAGCCAAAAACAGTCAGTACTTC,CASSERQDFLAKNSQYF,.,TRBV6-1,.,TRBJ2-4
TGTGCCAGCAGTCCTAGCGGGAGTAGTGGCACAGATACGCAGTATTTT,CASSPSGSSGTDTQYF,TRBD2,TRBV28,.,TRBJ2-3
TGTGCCAGCAGCCAATCTCTAGCGGGGAACTACGAGCAGTACTTC,CASSQSLAGNYEQYF,TRBD2,TRBV4-2,.,TRBJ2-7
TGTGCCAGCAGCCCCCGGGAGGCAGGGGACGGCTACACCTTC,CASSPREAGDGYTF,.,TRBV4-2,.,TRBJ1-2
TGCGCCAGCAGCCAAGAGTTTCATTCAACGGTCTATGGCTACACCTTC,CASSQEFHSTVYGYTF,.,TRBV4-1,.,TRBJ1-2
TGTGCCACCCTCGAAGAAGCTAGTGAGCAGTTCTTC,CATLEEASEQFF,.,TRBV7-9,.,TRBJ2-1
TGTGCCAGTAGTCGGCAGAGGGCCCATGAAGCTTTCTTT,CASSRQRAHEAFF,.,TRBV19,.,TRBJ1-1
TGTGCCAGCACCCCGTTGGGACAGGGGCGGGGAAGCTATGGCTACACCTTC,CASTPLGQGRGSYGYTF,TRBD1,TRBV27,.,TRBJ1-2
TGTGCCAGCAACCTAGTAGGAACCGGGGAGCTGTTTTTT,CASNLVGTGELFF,.,TRBV28,.,TRBJ2-2
TGTGCCAGCAGTTACGGTGCGGGAGGGCCGGAGGAGCAGTACTTC,CASSYGAGGPEEQYF,TRBD2,TRBV6-5,.,TRBJ2-7
TGTGCCAGCAGCGGGTTGGGGGGGCGAGGAAACACCATATATTTT,CASSGLGGRGNTIYF,.,TRBV9,.,TRBJ1-3
TGTGCCAGCAGTGCCCGCAGCTCTGGAAACACCATATATTTT,CASSARSSGNTIYF,.,TRBV6-6,.,TRBJ1-3
TGTGCCAGCAATGACAGGGCGCAGGGGACTGAAGCTTTCTTT,CASNDRAQGTEAFF,TRBD1,TRBV5-4,few,TRBJ1-1
TGTGCCAGCAGCCGGGGACAGGGAGGCAATCAGCCCCAGCATTTT,CASSRGQGGNQPQHF,TRBD1,TRBV7-2,.,TRBJ1-5
TGTGCCAGCAGCGAAGAGCCCAGGGGGCGAGGAAACACCATATATTTT,CASSEEPRGRGNTIYF,TRBD1,TRBV9,.,TRBJ1-3
TGTGCCAGCAGTTTAGGTGGCAGGGTATACGAGCAGTACTTC,CASSLGGRVYEQYF,.,TRBV28,.,TRBJ2-7
TGTGCCAGCAGCTTATCCGGGGTCACAGATACGCAGTATTTT,CASSLSGVTDTQYF,.,TRBV7-9,once,TRBJ2-3
TGTGCCAGCTCACCACCGGGACTAACCGGGGAGCTGTTTTTT,CASSPPGLTGELFF,TRBD2,TRBV18,.,TRBJ2-2
TGTGCTAGTGGCTCGGGGAACACCGGGGAGCTGTTTTTT,CASGSGNTGELFF,.,TRBV12-5,.,TRBJ2-2
TGCGCCAGCAGCTTGGATGTAGCAACTAATGAAAAACTGTTTTTT,CASSLDVATNEKLFF,.,TRBV5-1,.,TRBJ1-4
TGTGCCTGGAGTGACGGACAGCCAAACAATCAGCCCCAGCATTTT,CAWSDGQPNNQPQHF,.,TRBV30,.,TRBJ1-5
TGTGCCAGCAATGGCCCTCCAGGCGATGAGCAGTTCTTC,CASNGPPGDEQFF,.,TRBV9,.,TRBJ2-1
TGTGCCAGTAGTAGGACAGGGGTGCCCTTAGGGGCCAACGTCCTGACTTTC,CASSRTGVPLGANVLTF,TRBD1,TRBV19,.,TRBJ2-6